These 8 T cell receptor beta chains were all obtained from the same sample, sequenced in a study of T cells after yellow fever vaccination. TCRdb reprocessed the 5' RACE reads with MiXCR, giving one entry per CDR3 protein. The sample yields 70,000 to 80,000 distinct CDR3 sequences, approximately 7.3% seen once. The sequencing here drew on CD8+ T cells sorted from PBMCs, taken less than 11 days after the first yellow fever vaccination. All receptors derive from a man aged 18 to 29 who received the YFV17D yellow fever vaccine.

This chain uses TRBV6-5 with TRBJ1-1, with D possibly TRBD1 on 6 matching bases. Between the trimmed V and J ends, which lost 2 bases and 6 bases, there was a span of 13 bases. This CDR3 spans 14 amino acids. Per the germline V gene, CDR1 is MNHEY and CDR2 is SVGAGI. CDR3 coding DNA: TGTGCCAGCAGTTACGGCAAGGGGGGCCCTGAAGCTTTCTTT. This translates into CASSYGKGGPEAFF.

The chain is built from TRBV5-6 and TRBJ2-2, with 7 bases identical to TRBD1. The trim removed 2 bases at V and 0 bases at J, leaving 4 bases unmatched. The CDR3 is made up of 16 amino acids. Germline V gives CDR1 SGHDT, CDR2 YYEEEE. CDR3 sequence reads: CASSFDRVANTGELFF. CDR3 bases: TGTGCCAGCAGCTTCGACAGGGTAGCGAACACCGGGGAGCTGTTTTTT.

This clonotype has a count of ten or more. The chain links TRBV6-4 to TRBJ2-2; 9 bases match TRBD2. The CDR3 spans 16 residues. Trimming cost V 3 bases and J 6 bases; bases outside gene matches: 8. Germline V gene lookup returns CDR1 MRHNA and CDR2 SNTAGT. CDR3 DNA: TGTGCCAGCAGTGAAGTGCGGGGGGGCCAAGCCGGGGAGCTGTTTTTT. This codes for CASSEVRGGQAGELFF.

This clonotype was counted at least ten times. The chain links TRBV10-3 to TRBJ2-7; TRBD1 aligns across 10 bases. Trimming removed 6 bases from V and 5 bases from J; junction bases left unmatched: 7. This CDR3 is built from 14 residues. Germline V gene data show CDR1 as ENHRY and CDR2 as SYGVKD. The CDR3 reads CAISDRDRGHEQYV. The CDR3 DNA follows: TGTGCCATCAGCGACCGGGACAGGGGTCACGAGCAGTACGTC.

This chain links TRBV30 with TRBJ2-3, with 9 bases aligning to TRBD1. In germline, CDR1 is GTSNPN, CDR2 SVGIG (reference sequence). V was pared by 0 bases and J by 3 bases, with 7 bases of the junction left unmatched. CDR3 length: 16 residues. In DNA form, the CDR3 reads TGTGCCTGGAGTGTAACAGGGGGCTTTGTTACAGATACGCAGTATTTT. Translating it yields CAWSVTGGFVTDTQYF.

This clonotype was counted many times. This chain joins TRBV12-3 or TRBV12-4 and TRBJ2-1; possibly TRBD1 or TRBD2 for D (6 bases each). V was cut by 10 bases and J by 4 bases, with 14 bases left in between. The CDR3 has 13 amino acids. CDR3: CATSRGEYNEQFF. CDR3 in DNA: TGTGCCACCTCAAGGGGGGAGTACAATGAGCAGTTCTTC.

This clonotype has at least ten counts. V and J are TRBV20-1 and TRBJ2-7, with 7 bases that match TRBD1. Germline loops: CDR1 DFQATT, CDR2 SNEGSKA (reference sequence). Germline trimming cut 3 bases from V and 4 bases from J; bases unmatched to any gene: 6. This CDR3 comprises 13 residues. This chain's CDR3 is CSASRVRGYEQYV. CDR3 DNA: TGCAGTGCTAGCCGGGTCAGGGGGTACGAGCAGTACGTC.

This clonotype was found many times. V gene TRBV6-5 combines with J gene TRBJ2-1, with TRBD2 matching 16 bases. Germline CDR1 MNHEY, CDR2 SVGAGI. J lost 9 bases, V lost 2 bases, and 1 base had no gene match. The CDR3 runs to 15 residues. This CDR3 reads CASSYGTSGGGEQFF. CDR3 nucleotides: TGTGCCAGCAGTTACGGGACTAGCGGGGGGGGTGAGCAGTTCTTC.